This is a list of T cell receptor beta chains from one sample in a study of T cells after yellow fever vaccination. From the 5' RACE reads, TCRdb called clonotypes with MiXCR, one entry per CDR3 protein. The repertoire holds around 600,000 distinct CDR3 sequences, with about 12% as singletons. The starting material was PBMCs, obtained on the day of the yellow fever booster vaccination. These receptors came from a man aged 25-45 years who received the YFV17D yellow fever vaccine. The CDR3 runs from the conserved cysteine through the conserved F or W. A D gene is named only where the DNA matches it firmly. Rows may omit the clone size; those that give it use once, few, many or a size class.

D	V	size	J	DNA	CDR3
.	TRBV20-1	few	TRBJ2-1	TGCAGTGCTGAAATCCTCGATGAGCAGTTCTTC	CSAEILDEQFF
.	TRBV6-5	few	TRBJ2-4	TGTGCCAGCAGTACCACGAGTCAGAAAAACATTCAGTACTTC	CASSTTSQKNIQYF
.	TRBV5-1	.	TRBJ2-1	TGCGCCAGCAGCTTCCGGGGTGACTACAATGAGCAGTTCTTC	CASSFRGDYNEQFF
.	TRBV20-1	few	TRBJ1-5	TGCAGTGCCCTGACAGATAGCAATCAGCCCCAGCATTTT	CSALTDSNQPQHF
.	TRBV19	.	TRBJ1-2	TGTGCCAGTAGGGACCCAGCTAACTATGGCTACACCTTC	CASRDPANYGYTF
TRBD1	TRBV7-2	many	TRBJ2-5	TGTGCCAGCAGCTACAGGGGTCGAGGGGTCCAAGAGACCCAGTACTTC	CASSYRGRGVQETQYF
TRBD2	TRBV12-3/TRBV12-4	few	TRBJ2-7	TGTGCCAGCAAGAAGGCGGGAGCCTACGAGCAGTACTTC	CASKKAGAYEQYF
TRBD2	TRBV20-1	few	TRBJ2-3	TGCAGTGCTAGAAGTCGACTAGCGGGAGGTTTCACAGATACGCAGTATTTT	CSARSRLAGGFTDTQYF
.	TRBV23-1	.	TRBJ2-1	TGCGCCAGCAGTCAATCGGCCGGGGAGGTTGAGCAGTTCTTC	CASSQSAGEVEQFF
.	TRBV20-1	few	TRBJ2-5	TGCAGTGCTAGAGATCGGAGGAGCGAGACCCAGTACTTC	CSARDRRSETQYF
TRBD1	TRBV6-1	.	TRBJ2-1	TGTGCCAGCAGTAGCTGGGACAGGGGGGACAATGAGCAGTTCTTC	CASSSWDRGDNEQFF
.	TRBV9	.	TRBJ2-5	TGTGCCAGCAGCGTACAGCCTCAGCCAGAGACCCAGTACTTC	CASSVQPQPETQYF
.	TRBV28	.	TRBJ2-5	TGTGCCAGCAGGACCGGCGGGGACCCGATCCAAGAGACCCAGTACTTC	CASRTGGDPIQETQYF
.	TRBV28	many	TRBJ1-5	TGTGCCAGCAGTTTAGTCGGGGACAATCAGCCCCAGCATTTT	CASSLVGDNQPQHF
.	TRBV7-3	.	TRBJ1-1	TGTGCCAGCAGCCCTCACGGGGGCGGCACTGAAGCTTTCTTT	CASSPHGGGTEAFF
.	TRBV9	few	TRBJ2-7	.	CASSVGPGTDEWAIF
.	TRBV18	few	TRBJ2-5	TGTGCCAGCTCCTCCGCGACTGCATCCATGGAGACCCAGTACTTC	CASSSATASMETQYF
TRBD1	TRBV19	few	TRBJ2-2	TGTGCCAGTACCCAGACAGGGGGAAACACCGGGGAGCTGTTTTTT	CASTQTGGNTGELFF
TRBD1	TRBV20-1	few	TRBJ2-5	TGCAGTGCTGAGGACAGGAAGACCAATCAAGAGACCCAGTACTTC	CSAEDRKTNQETQYF
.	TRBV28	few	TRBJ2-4	TGTGCCAGCAGCCGAGCCGACAGACTAGCCAAAAACATTCAGTACTTC	CASSRADRLAKNIQYF